Shown below are 8 T cell receptor beta chains from a single sample sequenced in a study of T-cell reconstitution after alpha-beta-depleted transplantation in children. Using unique molecular identifiers, the investigators prepared the TCRbeta library. In TCRdb, the PCR reads were re-called with MiXCR into one record per CDR3 protein. The sample lists about 400,000 distinct CDR3 sequences, about 20% occurring once. The starting material was PBMCs from the stem cell graft donor, obtained from the stem cell graft. The receptors derive from a human donor who donated a stem cell graft to a child with acute myeloid leukemia.

This clonotype came up many times. The chain combines TRBV24-1 with TRBJ2-3; D is uncertain. Trimming shortened V by 5 bases and J by 3 bases, and 11 bases separated the two germline ends. This CDR3 has 14 amino acids. Germline lookup yields CDR1 KGHDR and CDR2 SFDVKD. The CDR3 loop is CATSGPQATDTQYF. In DNA form, the CDR3 reads TGTGCCACCAGTGGGCCCCAGGCAACAGATACGCAGTATTTT.

This clonotype was recorded a few times. The chain joins TRBV12-3 or TRBV12-4 to TRBJ1-1; D is uncertain. CDR3 length equals 15 residues. Trimming stripped 6 bases from V and 4 bases from J, with 18 bases between. CDR3 protein: CASSPRRDVATEAFF. The CDR3 DNA reads as TGTGCCAGCAGCCCAAGGAGGGATGTTGCCACTGAAGCTTTCTTT.

V usage is TRBV12-3 or TRBV12-4 and J usage is TRBJ2-4, with D uncertain. Trimming left V 6 bases short and J 0 bases short, with 18 bases between. This CDR3 contains 17 residues. Written as DNA, the CDR3 is TGTGCCAGCAGGTTCCTAGGTCTTTCCTTAGCCAAAAACATTCAGTACTTC. Protein: CASRFLGLSLAKNIQYF.

This clonotype has only a few counts. The chain is built from TRBV29-1 and TRBJ2-7; 12 bases align to TRBD1. Germline-derived CDR1 and CDR2 are SQVTM and ANQGSEA. CDR3 length: 15 amino acids. Trimming at V came to 4 bases and at J to 3 bases, leaving 7 bases not matched to a gene. Here the CDR3 reads CSVATGTGGRYEQYF. The CDR3, as DNA: TGCAGCGTTGCCACCGGGACAGGGGGCCGCTACGAGCAGTACTTC.

On this clonotype itself: This sequence may be a read error, since a much larger clone differs from it by one base. The rearrangement links TRBV20-1 to TRBJ2-5; TRBD1 is a possible D gene (6 bases). This CDR3 is 15 amino acids long. Deletions cut 6 bases from V and 5 bases from J, with 22 bases between. Germline CDR1 reads DFQATT; CDR2 reads SNEGSKA (reference sequence). This CDR3 is CSARLLQGSRETQYF. The CDR3 nucleotides are TGCAGTGCCCGACTCCTGCAGGGGTCTAGGGAGACCCAGTACTTC.

The sample holds many counts of this clonotype. CDR3 sequence: CASSQVAQQMNTEAFF. CDR3 DNA: TGCGCCAGCAGCCAAGTTGCGCAGCAGATGAACACTGAAGCTTTCTTT. The rearrangement links TRBV4-1 to TRBJ1-1; the D is unclear. Trimming took 1 base from V and 0 from J, leaving 12 bases between them. From germline, CDR1 is MGHRA and CDR2 YSYEKL. The CDR3 is made up of 16 amino acids.

The V gene is TRBV12-3 or TRBV12-4, the J gene TRBJ1-5; D unclear. Trimming left V 0 bases short and J 0 bases short, with 15 bases between. The CDR3 totals 18 residues. The CDR3 DNA reads as TGTGCCAGCAGTTTAGCATTGTACAAGACTTATAGCAATCAGCCCCAGCATTTT. It translates to CASSLALYKTYSNQPQHF.

This clonotype showed up many times. This sequence joins TRBV7-2 and TRBJ2-1; 11 bases fit TRBD2. Germline CDR1 reads SGHTA; CDR2 reads FQGNSA. The CDR3 contains 14 residues. Losses at the gene ends were 6 bases for V and 10 bases for J; bases not matched to a gene: 8. The CDR3 DNA reads TGTGCCAGCAGTCCTTCCGGGACTAGCGGAGAGCAGTTCTTC. It codes for CASSPSGTSGEQFF. The full variable domain, its missing parts supplied by reference TRBV7-2 and TRBJ2-1, is GAGVSQSPSNKVTEKGKDVELRCDPISGHTALYWYRQSLGQGLEFLIYFQGNSAPDKSGLPSDRFSAERTGGSVSTLTIQRTQQEDSAVYLCASSPSGTSGEQFFGPGTRLTVL.